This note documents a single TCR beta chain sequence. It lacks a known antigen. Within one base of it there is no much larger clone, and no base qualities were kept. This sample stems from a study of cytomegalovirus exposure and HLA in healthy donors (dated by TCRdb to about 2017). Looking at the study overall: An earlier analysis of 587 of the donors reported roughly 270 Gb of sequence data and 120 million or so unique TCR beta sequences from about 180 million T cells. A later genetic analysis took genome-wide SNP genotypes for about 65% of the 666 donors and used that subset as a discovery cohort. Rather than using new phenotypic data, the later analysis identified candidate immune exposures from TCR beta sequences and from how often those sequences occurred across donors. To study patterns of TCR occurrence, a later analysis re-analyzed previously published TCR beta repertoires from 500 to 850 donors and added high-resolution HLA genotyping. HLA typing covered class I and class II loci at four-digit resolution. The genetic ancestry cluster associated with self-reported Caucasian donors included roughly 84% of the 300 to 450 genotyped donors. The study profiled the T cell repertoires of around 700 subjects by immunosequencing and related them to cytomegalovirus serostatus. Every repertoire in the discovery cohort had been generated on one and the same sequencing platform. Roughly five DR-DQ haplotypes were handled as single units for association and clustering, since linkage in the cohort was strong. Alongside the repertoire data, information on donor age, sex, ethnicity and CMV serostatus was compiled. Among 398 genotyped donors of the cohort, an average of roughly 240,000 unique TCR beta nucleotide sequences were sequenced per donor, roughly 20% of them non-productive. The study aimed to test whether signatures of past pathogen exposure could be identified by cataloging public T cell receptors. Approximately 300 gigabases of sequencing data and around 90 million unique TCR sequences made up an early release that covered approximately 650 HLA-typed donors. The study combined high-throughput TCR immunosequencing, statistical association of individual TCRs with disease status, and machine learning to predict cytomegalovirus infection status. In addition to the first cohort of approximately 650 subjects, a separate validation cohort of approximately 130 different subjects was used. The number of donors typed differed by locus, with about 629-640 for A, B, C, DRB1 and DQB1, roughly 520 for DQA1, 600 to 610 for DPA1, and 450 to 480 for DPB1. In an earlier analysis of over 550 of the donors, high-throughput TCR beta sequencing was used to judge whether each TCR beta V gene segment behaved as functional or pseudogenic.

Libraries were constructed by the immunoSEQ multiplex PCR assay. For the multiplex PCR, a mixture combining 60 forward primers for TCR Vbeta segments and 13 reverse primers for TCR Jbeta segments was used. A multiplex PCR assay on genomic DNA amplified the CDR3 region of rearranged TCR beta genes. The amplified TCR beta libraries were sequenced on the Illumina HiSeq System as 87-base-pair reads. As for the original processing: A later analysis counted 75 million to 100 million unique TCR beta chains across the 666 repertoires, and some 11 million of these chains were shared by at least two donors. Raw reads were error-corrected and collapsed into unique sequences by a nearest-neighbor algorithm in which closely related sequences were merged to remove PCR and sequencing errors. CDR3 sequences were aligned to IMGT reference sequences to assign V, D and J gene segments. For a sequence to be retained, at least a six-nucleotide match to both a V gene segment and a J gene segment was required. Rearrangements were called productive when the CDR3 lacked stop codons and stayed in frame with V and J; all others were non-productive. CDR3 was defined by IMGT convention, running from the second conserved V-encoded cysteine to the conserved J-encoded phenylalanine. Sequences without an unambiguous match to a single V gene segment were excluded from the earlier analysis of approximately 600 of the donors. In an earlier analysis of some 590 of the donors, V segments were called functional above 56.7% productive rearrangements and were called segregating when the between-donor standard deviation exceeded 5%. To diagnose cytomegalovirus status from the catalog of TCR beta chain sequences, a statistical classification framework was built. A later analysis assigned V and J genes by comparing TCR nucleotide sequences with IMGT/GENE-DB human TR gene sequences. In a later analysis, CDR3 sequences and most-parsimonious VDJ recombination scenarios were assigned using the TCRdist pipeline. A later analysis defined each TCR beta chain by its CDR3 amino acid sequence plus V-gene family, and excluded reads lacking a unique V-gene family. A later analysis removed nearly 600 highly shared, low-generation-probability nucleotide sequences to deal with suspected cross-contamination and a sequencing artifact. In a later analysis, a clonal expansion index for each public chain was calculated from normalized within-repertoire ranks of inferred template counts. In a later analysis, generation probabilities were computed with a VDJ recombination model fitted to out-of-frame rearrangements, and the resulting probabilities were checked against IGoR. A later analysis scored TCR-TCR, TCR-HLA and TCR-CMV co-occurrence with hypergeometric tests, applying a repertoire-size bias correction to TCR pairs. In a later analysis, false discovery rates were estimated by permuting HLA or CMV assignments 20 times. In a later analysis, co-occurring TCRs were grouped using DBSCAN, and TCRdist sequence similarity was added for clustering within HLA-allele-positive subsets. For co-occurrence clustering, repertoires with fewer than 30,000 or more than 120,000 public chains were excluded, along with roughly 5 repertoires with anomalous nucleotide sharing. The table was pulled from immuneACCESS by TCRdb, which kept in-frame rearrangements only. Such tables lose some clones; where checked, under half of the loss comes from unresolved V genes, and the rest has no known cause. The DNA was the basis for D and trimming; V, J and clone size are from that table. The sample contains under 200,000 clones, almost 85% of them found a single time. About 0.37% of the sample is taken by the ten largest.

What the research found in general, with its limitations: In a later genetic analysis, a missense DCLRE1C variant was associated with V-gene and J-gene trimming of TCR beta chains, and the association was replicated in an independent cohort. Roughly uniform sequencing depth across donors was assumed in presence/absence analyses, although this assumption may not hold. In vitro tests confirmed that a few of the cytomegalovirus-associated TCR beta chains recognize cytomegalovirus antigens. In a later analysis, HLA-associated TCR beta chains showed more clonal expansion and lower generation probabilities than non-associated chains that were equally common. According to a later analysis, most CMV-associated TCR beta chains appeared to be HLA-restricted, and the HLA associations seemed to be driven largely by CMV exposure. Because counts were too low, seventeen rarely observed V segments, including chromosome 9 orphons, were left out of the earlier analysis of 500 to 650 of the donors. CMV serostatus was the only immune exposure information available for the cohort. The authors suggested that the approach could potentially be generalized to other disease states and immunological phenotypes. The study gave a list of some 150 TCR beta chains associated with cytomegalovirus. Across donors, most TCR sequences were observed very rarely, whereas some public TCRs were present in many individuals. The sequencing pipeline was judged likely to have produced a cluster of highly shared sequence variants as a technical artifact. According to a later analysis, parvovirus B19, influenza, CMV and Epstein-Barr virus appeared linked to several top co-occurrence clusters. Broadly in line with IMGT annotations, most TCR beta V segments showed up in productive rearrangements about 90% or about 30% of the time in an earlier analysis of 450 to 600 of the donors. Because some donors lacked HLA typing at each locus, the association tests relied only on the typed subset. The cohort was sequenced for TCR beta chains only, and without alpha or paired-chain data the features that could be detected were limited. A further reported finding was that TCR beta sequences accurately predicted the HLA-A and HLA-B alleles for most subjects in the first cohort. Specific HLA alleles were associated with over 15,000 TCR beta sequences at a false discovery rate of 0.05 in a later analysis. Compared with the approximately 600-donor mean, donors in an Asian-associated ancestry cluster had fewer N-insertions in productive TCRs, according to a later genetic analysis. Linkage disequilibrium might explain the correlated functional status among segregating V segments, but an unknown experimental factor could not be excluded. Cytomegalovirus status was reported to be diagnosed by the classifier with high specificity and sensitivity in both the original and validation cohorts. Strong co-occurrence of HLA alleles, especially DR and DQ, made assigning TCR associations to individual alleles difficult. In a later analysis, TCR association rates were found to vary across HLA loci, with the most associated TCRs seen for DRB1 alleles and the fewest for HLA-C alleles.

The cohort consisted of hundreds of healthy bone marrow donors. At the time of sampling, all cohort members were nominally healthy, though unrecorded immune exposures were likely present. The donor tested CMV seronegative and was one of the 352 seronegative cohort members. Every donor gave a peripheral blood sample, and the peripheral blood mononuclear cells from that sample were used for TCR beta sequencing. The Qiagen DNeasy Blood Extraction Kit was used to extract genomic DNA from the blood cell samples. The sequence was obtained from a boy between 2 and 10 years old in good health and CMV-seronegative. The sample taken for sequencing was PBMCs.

The DNA sequence is given as TGTGCCAGCAGCGCTGGGACAGGGACCCACGAGCAGTACTTC. Its amino acids are CASSAGTGTHEQYF. This chain joins TRBV9 to TRBJ2-7; 9 middle bases align to TRBD1. From its cysteine to its phenylalanine, the CDR3 spans 14 amino acids. The only DNA kept is the CDR3, 42 bases in frame from the first base. Unmatched junction bases come to 6, with V trimmed by 3 bases and J by 5 bases. The CDR1 and CDR2 encoded by the germline V gene are SGDLS and YYNGEE.